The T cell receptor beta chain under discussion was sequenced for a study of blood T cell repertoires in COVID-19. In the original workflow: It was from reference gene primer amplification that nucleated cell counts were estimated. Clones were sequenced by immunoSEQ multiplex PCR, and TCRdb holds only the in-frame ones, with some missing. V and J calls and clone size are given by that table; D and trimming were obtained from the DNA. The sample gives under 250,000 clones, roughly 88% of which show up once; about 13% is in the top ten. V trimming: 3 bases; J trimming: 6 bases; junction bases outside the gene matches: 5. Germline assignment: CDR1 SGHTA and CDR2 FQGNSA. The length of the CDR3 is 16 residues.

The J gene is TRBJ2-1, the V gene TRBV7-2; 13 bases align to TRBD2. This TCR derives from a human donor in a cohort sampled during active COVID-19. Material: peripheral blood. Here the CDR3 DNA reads TGTGCCAGCAGCTTTACTGGGACTAGCGGGACCAATGAGCAGTTCTTC. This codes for CASSFTGTSGTNEQFF.